This T cell receptor (beta chain) came from a study of blood T cells in healthy people across ages. General study findings and limits: Diversity was estimated from one million T cells, and these estimates were considered underestimates.

It was with a sample-barcoded 5' primer and a J-beta primer mix that a second PCR of roughly 7 to 12 cycles was run. Each cDNA molecule, via a template-switch adaptor with 12 random nucleotides, was tagged. TCRdb re-called the 5' RACE reads through MiXCR, storing one row per CDR3 protein. Of over a million distinct CDR3 sequences in the sample, under 55% were seen once. Trimming removed 1 base from V and 1 base from J, with 16 bases in between. Germline V gives CDR1 SGHVS, CDR2 FQNEAQ. This CDR3 region has 17 residues. Remarks on this clonotype: No antigen is known for it.

The sequencing sample was made of blood. This sequence joins TRBV7-8 and TRBJ1-1; D is unclear. The clonotype was recovered from a woman aged 60-75 years in good health. In DNA form, the CDR3 reads TGTGCCAGCAGCTTAGAGCGCCAGATACGTTGGAACACTGAAGCTTTCTTT. Translation: CASSLERQIRWNTEAFF.